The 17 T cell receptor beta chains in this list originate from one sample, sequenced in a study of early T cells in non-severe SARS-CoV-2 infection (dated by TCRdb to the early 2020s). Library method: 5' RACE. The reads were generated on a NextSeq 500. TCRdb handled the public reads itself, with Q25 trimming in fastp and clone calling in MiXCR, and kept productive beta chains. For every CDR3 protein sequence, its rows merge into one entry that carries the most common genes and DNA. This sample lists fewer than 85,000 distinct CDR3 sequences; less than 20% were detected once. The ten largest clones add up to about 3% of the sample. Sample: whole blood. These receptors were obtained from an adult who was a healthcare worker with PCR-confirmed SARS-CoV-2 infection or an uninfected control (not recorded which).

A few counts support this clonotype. The CDR3 is CSGDGEPSSGSSTDTQYF. For the CDR3, the DNA is TGCAGTGGGGACGGGGAACCTTCTAGCGGTTCTAGCACAGATACGCAGTATTTT. The rearrangement links TRBV20-1 to TRBJ2-3, with 7 bases that match TRBD2. The CDR3 covers 18 residues. V lost 7 bases, J lost 0 bases, and 19 bases stayed unmatched. Germline lookup yields CDR1 DFQATT and CDR2 SNEGSKA (reference sequence).

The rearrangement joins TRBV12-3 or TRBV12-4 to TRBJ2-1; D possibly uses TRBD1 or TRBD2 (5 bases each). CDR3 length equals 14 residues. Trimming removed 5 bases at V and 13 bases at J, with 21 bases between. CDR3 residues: CASSPTEGSRHQFF. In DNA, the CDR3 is TGTGCCAGCAGTCCGACCGAGGGGTCCCGTCACCAGTTCTTC.

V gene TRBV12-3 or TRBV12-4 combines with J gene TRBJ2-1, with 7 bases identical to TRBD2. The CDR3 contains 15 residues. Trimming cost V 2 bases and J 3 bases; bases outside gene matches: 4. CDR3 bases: TGTGCCAGCAGTTTACGGAGCGGGGTCTACAATGAGCAGTTCTTC. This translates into CASSLRSGVYNEQFF.

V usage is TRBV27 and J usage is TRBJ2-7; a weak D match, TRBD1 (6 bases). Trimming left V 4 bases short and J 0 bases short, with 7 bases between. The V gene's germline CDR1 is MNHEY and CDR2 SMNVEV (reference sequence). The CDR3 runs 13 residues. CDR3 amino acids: CASSYRVSYEQYF. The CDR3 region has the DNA TGTGCCAGCAGTTACAGGGTCTCCTACGAGCAGTACTTC.

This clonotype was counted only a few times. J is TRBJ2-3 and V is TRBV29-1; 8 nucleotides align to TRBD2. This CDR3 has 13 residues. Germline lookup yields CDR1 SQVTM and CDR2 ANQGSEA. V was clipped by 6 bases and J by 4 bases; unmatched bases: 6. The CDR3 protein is CSVGTSGPDTQYF. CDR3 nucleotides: TGCAGCGTCGGGACTAGTGGTCCAGATACGCAGTATTTT.

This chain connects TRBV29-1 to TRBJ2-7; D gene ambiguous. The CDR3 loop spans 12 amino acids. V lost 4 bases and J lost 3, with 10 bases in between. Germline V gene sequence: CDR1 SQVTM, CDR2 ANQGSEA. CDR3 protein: CSVGGDIYEQYF. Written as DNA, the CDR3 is TGCAGCGTTGGGGGTGATATCTACGAGCAGTACTTC.

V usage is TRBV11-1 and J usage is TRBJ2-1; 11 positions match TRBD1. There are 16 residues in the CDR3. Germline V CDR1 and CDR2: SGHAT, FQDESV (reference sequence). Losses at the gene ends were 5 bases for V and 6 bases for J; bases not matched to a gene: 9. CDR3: CASSPDWDRGSNEQFF. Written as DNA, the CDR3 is TGTGCCAGCAGCCCGGACTGGGACAGGGGGAGCAATGAGCAGTTCTTC. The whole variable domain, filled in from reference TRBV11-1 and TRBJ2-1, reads EAEVAQSPRYKITEKSQAVAFWCDPISGHATLYWYRQILGQGPELLVQFQDESVVDDSQLPKDRFSAERLKGVDSTLKIQPAELGDSAMYLCASSPDWDRGSNEQFFGPGTRLTVL.

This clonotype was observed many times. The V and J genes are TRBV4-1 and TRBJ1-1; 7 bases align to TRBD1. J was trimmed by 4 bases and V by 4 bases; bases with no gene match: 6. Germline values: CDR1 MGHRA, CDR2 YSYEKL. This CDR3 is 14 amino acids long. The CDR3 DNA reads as TGCGCCAGCAGCCGAGAAACAGGGGCCACTGAAGCTTTCTTT. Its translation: CASSRETGATEAFF.

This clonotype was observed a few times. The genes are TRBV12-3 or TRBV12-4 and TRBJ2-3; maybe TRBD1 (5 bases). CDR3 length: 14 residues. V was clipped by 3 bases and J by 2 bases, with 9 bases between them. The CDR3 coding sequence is TGTGCCAGCAGTTTCGGCAGGGTCACAGATACGCAGTATTTT. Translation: CASSFGRVTDTQYF.

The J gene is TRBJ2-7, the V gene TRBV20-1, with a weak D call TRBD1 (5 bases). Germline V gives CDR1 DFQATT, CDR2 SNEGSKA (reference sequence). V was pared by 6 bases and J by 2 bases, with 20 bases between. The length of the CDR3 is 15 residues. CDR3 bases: TGCAGTGCCCCAGCAAAGGGGAAAAGCACCTACGAGCAGTACTTC. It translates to CSAPAKGKSTYEQYF.

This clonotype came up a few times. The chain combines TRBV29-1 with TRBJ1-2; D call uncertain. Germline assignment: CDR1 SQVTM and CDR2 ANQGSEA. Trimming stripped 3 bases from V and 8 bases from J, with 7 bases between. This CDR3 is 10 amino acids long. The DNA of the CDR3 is TGCAGCGTTGAGCCCCCCGGCTACACCTTC. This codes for CSVEPPGYTF. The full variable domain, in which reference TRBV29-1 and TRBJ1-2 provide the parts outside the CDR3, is SAVISQKPSRDICQRGTSLTIQCQVDSQVTMMFWYRQQPGQSLTLIATANQGSEATYESGFVIDKFPISRPNLTFSTLTVSNMSPEDSSIYLCSVEPPGYTFGSGTRLTVV.

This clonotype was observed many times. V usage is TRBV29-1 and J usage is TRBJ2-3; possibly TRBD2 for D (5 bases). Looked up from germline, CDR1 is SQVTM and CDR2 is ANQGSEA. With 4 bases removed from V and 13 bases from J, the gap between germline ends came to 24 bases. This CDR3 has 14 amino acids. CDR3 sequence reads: CSVGSSPDSSLEYF. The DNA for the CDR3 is TGCAGCGTTGGTTCTAGCCCCGATTCAAGTTTGGAGTATTTT.

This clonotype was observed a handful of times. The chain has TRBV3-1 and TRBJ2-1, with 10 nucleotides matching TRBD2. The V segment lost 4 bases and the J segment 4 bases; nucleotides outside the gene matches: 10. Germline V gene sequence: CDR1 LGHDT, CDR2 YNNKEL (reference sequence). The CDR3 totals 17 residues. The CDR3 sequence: CASSPQMTSGPYNEQFF. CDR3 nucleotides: TGTGCCAGCAGCCCCCAAATGACTAGCGGGCCATACAATGAGCAGTTCTTC.

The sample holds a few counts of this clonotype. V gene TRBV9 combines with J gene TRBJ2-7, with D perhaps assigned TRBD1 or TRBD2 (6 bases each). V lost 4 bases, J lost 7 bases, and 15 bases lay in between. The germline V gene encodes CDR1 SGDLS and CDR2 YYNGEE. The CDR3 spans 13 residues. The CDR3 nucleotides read TGTGCCAGCAGCTCGGGGGCGCCGGGGGAGCAGTACTTC. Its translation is CASSSGAPGEQYF.

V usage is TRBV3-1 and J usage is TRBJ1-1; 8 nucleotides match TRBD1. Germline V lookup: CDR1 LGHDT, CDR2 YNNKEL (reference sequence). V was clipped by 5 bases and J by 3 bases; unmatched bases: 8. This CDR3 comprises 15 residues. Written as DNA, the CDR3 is TGTGCCAGCAGCGTCCAGGGGGCGGCGGACACTGAAGCTTTCTTT. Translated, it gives CASSVQGAADTEAFF.

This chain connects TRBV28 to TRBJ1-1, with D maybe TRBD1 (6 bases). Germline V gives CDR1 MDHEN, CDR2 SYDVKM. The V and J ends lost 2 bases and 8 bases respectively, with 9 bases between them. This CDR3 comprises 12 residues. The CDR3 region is CASSLRGGEAFF. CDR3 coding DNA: TGTGCCAGCAGTTTACGAGGGGGAGAAGCTTTCTTT.

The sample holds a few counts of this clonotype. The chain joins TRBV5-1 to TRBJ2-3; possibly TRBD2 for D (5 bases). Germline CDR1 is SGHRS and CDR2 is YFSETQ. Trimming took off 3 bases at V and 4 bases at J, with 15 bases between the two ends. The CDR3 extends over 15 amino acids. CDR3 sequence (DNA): TGCGCCAGCAGCTGGGTGGGAGAAGAAGCAGATACGCAGTATTTT. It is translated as CASSWVGEEADTQYF. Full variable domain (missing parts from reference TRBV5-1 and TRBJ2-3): KAGVTQTPRYLIKTRGQQVTLSCSPISGHRSVSWYQQTPGQGLQFLFEYFSETQRNKGNFPGRFSGRQFSNSRSEMNVSTLELGDSALYLCASSWVGEEADTQYFGPGTRLTVL.